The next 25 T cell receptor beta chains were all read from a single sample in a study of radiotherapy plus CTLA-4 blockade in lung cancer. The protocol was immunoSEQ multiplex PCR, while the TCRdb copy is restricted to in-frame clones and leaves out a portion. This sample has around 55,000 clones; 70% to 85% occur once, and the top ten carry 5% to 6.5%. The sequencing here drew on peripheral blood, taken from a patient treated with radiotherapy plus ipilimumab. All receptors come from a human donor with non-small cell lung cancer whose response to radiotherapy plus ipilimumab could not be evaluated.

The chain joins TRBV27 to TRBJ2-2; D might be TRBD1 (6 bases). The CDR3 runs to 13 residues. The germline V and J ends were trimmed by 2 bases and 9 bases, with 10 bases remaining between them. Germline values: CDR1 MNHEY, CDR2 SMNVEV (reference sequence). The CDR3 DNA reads TGTGCCAGCAGTTTAACCAGGGACAGGGAGCTGTTTTTT. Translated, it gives CASSLTRDRELFF.

CDR3 coding DNA: TGTGCCAGCAGGTTACTAGCGCGAAGCTCCTACGAGCAGTACTTC. It translates to CASRLLARSSYEQYF. V is TRBV6-4 and J is TRBJ2-7; 7 positions match TRBD2. Germline V gene sequence: CDR1 MRHNA, CDR2 SNTAGT. With V trimmed by 6 bases and J by 0 bases, 8 bases remained unmatched. This CDR3 comprises 15 residues.

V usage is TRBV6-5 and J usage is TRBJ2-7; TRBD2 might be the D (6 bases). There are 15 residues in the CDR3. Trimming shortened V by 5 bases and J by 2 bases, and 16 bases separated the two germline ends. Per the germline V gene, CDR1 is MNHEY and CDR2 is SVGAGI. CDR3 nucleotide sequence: TGTGCCAGCAGTGGTCGGGACTCTAGGGCCTACGAGCAGTACTTC. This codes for CASSGRDSRAYEQYF.

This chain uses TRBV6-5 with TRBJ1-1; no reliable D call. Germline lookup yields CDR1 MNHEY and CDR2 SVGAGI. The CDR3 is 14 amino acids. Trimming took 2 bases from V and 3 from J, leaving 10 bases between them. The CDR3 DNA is TGTGCCAGCAGTTACGCGGGTACGGACACTGAAGCTTTCTTT. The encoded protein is CASSYAGTDTEAFF.

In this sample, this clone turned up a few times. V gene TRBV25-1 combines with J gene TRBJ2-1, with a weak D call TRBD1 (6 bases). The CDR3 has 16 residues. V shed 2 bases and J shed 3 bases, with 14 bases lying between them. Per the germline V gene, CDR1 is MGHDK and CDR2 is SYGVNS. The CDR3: CASSEEGDRLYNEQFF. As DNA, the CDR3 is TGTGCCAGCAGTGAAGAGGGAGACAGGCTCTACAATGAGCAGTTCTTC.

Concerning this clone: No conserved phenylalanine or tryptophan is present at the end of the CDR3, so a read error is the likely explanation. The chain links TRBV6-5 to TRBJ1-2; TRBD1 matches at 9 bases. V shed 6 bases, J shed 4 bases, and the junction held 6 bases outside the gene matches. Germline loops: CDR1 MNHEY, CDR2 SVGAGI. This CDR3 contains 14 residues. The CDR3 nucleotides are TGTGCCAGCAGCTCAGGACAGGGGAGCTATGGCTACACCCTC. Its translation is CASSSGQGSYGYTL.

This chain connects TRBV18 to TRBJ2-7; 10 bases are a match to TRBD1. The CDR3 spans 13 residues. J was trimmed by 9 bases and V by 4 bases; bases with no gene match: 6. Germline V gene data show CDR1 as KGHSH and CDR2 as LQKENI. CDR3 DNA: TGTGCCAGCTCACGCGGGACAGGGGAGGGGCAGTACTTC. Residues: CASSRGTGEGQYF.

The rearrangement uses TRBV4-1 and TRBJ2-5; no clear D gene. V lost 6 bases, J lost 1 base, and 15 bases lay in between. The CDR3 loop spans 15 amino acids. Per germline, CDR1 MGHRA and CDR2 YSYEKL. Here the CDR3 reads CASSQRWAPQETQYF. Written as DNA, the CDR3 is TGCGCCAGCAGTCAACGTTGGGCCCCCCAAGAGACCCAGTACTTC.

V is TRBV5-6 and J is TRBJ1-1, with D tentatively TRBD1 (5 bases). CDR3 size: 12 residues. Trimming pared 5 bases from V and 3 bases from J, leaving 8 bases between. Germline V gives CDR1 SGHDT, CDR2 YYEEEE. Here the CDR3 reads CASSSGYTEAFF. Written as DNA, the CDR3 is TGTGCCAGCAGTTCAGGGTACACTGAAGCTTTCTTT.

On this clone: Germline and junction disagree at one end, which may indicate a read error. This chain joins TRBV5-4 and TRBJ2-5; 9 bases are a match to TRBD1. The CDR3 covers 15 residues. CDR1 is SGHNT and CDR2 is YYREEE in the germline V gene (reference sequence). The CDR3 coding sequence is TGCGCCAGCAGCCAAGAGAACAGGGGGCGGGAGACCCAGTACTTC. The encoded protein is CASSQENRGRETQYF.

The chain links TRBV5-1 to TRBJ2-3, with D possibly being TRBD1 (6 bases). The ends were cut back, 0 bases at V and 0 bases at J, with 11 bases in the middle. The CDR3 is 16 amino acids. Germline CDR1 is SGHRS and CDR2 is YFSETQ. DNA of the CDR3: TGCGCCAGCAGCTTGGCCGTGGGACACAGCACAGATACGCAGTATTTT. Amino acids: CASSLAVGHSTDTQYF.

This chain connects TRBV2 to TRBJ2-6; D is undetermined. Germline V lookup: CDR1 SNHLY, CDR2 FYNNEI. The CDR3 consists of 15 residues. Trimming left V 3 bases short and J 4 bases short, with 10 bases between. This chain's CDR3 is CASSDQVTGANVLTF. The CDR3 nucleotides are TGTGCCAGCAGTGATCAGGTTACCGGGGCCAACGTCCTGACTTTC.

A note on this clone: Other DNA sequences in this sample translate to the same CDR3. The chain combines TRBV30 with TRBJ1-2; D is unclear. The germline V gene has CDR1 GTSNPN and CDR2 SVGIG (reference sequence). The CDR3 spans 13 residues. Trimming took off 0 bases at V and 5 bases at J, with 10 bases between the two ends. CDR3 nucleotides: TGTGCCTGGAGTGTACGTCGGGAGTATGGCTACACCTTC. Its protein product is CAWSVRREYGYTF.

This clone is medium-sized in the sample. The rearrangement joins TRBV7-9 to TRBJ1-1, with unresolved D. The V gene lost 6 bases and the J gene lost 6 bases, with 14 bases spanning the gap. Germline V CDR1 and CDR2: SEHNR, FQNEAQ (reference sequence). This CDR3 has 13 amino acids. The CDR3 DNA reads TGTGCCAGCAGGTTCTCCTTAGAGGCTGAAGCTTTCTTT. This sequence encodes CASRFSLEAEAFF.

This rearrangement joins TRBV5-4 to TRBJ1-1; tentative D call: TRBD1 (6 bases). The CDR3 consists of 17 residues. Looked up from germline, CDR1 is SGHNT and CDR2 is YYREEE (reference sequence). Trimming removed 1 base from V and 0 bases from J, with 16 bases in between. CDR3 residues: CASSLRTGWPMNTEAFF. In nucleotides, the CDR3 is TGTGCCAGCAGCTTGCGAACAGGGTGGCCCATGAACACTGAAGCTTTCTTT.

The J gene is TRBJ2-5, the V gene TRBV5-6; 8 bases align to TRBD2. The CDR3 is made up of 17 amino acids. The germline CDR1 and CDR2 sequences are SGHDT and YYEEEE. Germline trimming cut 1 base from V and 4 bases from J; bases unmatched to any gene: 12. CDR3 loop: CASSLWLAGYVGETQYF. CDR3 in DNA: TGTGCCAGCAGCTTGTGGTTAGCGGGGTACGTTGGAGAGACCCAGTACTTC. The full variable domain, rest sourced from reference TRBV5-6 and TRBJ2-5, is DAGVTQSPTHLIKTRGQQVTLRCSPKSGHDTVSWYQQALGQGPQFIFQYYEEEERQRGNFPDRFSGHQFPNYSSELNVNALLLGDSALYLCASSLWLAGYVGETQYFGPGTRLLVL.

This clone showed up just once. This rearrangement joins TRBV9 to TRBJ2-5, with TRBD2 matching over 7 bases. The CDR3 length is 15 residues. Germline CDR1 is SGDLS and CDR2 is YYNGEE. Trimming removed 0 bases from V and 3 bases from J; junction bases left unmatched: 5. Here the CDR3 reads CASSVAAGVEETQYF. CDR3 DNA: TGTGCCAGCAGCGTAGCCGCGGGAGTTGAAGAGACCCAGTACTTC. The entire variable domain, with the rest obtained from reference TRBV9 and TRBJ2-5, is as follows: DSGVTQTPKHLITATGQRVTLRCSPRSGDLSVYWYQQSLDQGLQFLIQYYNGEERAKGNILERFSAQQFPDLHSELNLSSLELGDSALYFCASSVAAGVEETQYFGPGTRLLVL.

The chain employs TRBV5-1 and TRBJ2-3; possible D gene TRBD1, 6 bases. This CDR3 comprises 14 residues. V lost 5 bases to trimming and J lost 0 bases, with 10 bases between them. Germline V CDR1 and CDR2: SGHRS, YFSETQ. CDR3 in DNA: TGCGCCAGCAGTACGAGGGGGAGCACAGATACGCAGTATTTT. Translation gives CASSTRGSTDTQYF.

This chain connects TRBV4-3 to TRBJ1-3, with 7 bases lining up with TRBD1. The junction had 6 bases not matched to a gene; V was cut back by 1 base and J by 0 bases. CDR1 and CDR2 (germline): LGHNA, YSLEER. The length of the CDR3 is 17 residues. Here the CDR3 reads CASSQGQGLLSGNTIYF. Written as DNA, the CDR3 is TGCGCCAGCAGCCAAGGACAGGGACTCCTCTCTGGAAACACCATATATTTT.

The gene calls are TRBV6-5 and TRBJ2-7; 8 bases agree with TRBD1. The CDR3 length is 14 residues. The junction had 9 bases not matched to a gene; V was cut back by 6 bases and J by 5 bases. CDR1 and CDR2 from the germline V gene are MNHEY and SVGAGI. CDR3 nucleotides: TGTGCCAGCAGACACCGGGACAGGCCCCACGAGCAGTACTTC. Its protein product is CASRHRDRPHEQYF.

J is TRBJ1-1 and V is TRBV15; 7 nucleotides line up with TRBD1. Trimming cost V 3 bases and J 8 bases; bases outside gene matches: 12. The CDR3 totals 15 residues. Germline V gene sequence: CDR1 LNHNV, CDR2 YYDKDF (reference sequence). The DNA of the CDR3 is TGTGCCACCAGCAGTCCCTCAGGAGGGGGCTGGGAAGCTTTCTTT. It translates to CATSSPSGGGWEAFF.

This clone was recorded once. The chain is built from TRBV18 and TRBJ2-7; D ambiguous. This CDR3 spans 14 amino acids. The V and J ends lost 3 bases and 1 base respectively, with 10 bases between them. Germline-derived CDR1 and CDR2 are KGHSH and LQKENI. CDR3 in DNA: TGTGCCAGCTCACCCCCGGCCAGGTCCTACGAGCAGTACTTC. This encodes CASSPPARSYEQYF.

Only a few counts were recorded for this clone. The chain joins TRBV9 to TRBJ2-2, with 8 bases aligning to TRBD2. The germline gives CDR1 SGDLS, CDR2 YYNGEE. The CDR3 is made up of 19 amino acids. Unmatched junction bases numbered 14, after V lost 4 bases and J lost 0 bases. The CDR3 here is CASSIKAGRGAANTGELFF. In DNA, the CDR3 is TGTGCCAGCAGCATCAAGGCTGGGCGGGGGGCTGCGAACACCGGGGAGCTGTTTTTT.

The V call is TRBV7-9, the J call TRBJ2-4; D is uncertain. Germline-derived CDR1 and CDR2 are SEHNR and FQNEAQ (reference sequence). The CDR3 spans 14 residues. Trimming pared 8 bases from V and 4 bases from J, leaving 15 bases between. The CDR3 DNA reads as TGTGCCAGCGCAAGAGCTCCCCTAAAAAACATTCAGTACTTC. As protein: CASARAPLKNIQYF.

This CDR3 is CASSILGQGGNEQYF. In DNA, the CDR3 is TGTGCCAGTAGTATCTTAGGACAGGGTGGGAACGAGCAGTACTTC. This chain connects TRBV19 to TRBJ2-7, with TRBD1 matching 8 bases. CDR3 length: 15 amino acids. Per germline, CDR1 LNHDA and CDR2 SQIVND (reference sequence). V trimming: 3 bases; J trimming: 5 bases; junction bases outside the gene matches: 9.